This passage covers 26 T cell receptor beta chains from one sample sequenced in a study of blood T cell repertoires in COVID-19. Generated by immunoSEQ multiplex PCR, the TCRdb table keeps only in-frame clones and is missing some. The sample includes 380,000 or so clones, 70% to 90% of them seen just once. The sequencing sample was made of PBMCs or T cells enriched from blood (not recorded which). These receptors came from a middle-aged woman with acute COVID-19.

The chain combines TRBV7-2 with TRBJ2-5, with 8 positions matching TRBD2. The CDR3 length is 17 residues. Germline V gene sequence: CDR1 SGHTA, CDR2 FQGNSA. J was trimmed by 5 bases and V by 1 base; bases with no gene match: 12. The CDR3 spells CASSLEGGGGPRETQYF. The DNA of the CDR3 is TGTGCCAGCAGCTTAGAGGGCGGCGGGGGGCCTCGGGAGACCCAGTACTTC.

The chain couples TRBV6-2 or TRBV6-3 to TRBJ1-3; TRBD1 matches 9 bases. The CDR3 extends over 17 amino acids. The germline V gene has CDR1 MNHEY and CDR2 SVGEGT. Losses at the gene ends were 5 bases for V and 0 bases for J; bases not matched to a gene: 8. CDR3 bases: TGTGCCAGCAGTGATACCGGGACAGGGAGCTCTGGAAACACCATATATTTT. Amino acids: CASSDTGTGSSGNTIYF.

This clone was observed once. V usage is TRBV2 and J usage is TRBJ2-5; unclear D gene. CDR3 length equals 10 residues. V dropped 9 bases and J dropped 5 bases, with 7 bases sitting between them. CDR1 is SNHLY and CDR2 is FYNNEI in the germline V gene. CDR3 sequence (DNA): TGTGCCAGTCGGTGGGAGACCCAGTACTTC. Amino acids: CASRWETQYF.

The rearrangement uses TRBV7-9 and TRBJ1-2, with 7 positions matching TRBD1. With V trimmed by 1 base and J by 2 bases, 7 bases remained unmatched. The V gene's germline CDR1 is SEHNR and CDR2 FQNEAQ (reference sequence). The CDR3 spans 16 residues. CDR3 sequence (DNA): TGTGCCAGCAGCTTAGATCCGACAGGGCCCAACTATGGCTACACCTTC. Its protein is CASSLDPTGPNYGYTF.

This clone appeared a few times. This rearrangement joins TRBV30 to TRBJ2-7; TRBD1 matches 7 bases. The V gene's germline CDR1 is GTSNPN and CDR2 SVGIG (reference sequence). V dropped 4 bases and J dropped 2; count of bases not matched to a gene: 5. The CDR3 loop spans 13 amino acids. CDR3 in amino acids: CAWTRDRTYEQYF. The CDR3 DNA follows: TGTGCCTGGACCCGGGACAGAACCTACGAGCAGTACTTC.

A remark on this clone: Germline is not matched at one junction end, which may reflect a read error. The CDR3 here is CASSRKTQGGPENF. The CDR3 DNA follows: TGTGCCAGCAGCCGAAAGACACAGGGGGGGCCGGAGAACTTC. The rearrangement joins TRBV5-4 to TRBJ1-2; 8 bases agree with TRBD1. The CDR3 runs 14 residues. Germline V lookup: CDR1 SGHNT, CDR2 YYREEE (reference sequence).

A few counts support this clone. Here the CDR3 DNA reads TGCGCCAGCAGCTTCTCCAGGGATTCACCCCTCCACTTT. Translated, it gives CASSFSRDSPLHF. The chain employs TRBV5-1 and TRBJ1-6; maybe TRBD1 (5 bases). The CDR3 length is 13 residues. V was cut by 2 bases and J by 8 bases, with 8 bases left in between. CDR1 SGHRS and CDR2 YFSETQ come from the germline V gene. Full variable domain (rest looked up from reference TRBV5-1 and TRBJ1-6): KAGVTQTPRYLIKTRGQQVTLSCSPISGHRSVSWYQQTPGQGLQFLFEYFSETQRNKGNFPGRFSGRQFSNSRSEMNVSTLELGDSALYLCASSFSRDSPLHFGNGTRLTVT.

The J gene is TRBJ2-3, the V gene TRBV30, with D possibly TRBD1 on 5 matching bases. The V end lost 8 bases, the J end lost 7 bases, and 16 bases lay between the germline ends. The CDR3 runs to 12 residues. Looked up from germline, CDR1 is GTSNPN and CDR2 is SVGIG (reference sequence). The CDR3 region is CALSLDSYTQYF. In DNA form, the CDR3 reads TGTGCCCTCTCCCTCGACAGTTATACGCAGTATTTT.

The genes are TRBV5-1 and TRBJ1-2; D ambiguous. The CDR3 is 13 residues long. Germline CDR1 SGHRS, CDR2 YFSETQ. V was pared by 5 bases and J by 4 bases, with 12 bases between. In DNA form, the CDR3 reads TGCGCCAGCAGTCCCGGCTCGGGCTATGGCTACACCTTC. Translated, it gives CASSPGSGYGYTF.

The J gene is TRBJ1-1, the V gene TRBV11-2; a weak D match, TRBD1 (6 bases). V dropped 5 bases and J dropped 2 bases, with 12 bases sitting between them. CDR1 and CDR2 (germline): SGHAT, FQNNGV. The CDR3 runs 14 residues. CDR3 in DNA: TGTGCCAGCAGCCGGGAGGGGGGAAACACTGAAGCTTTCTTT. It codes for CASSREGGNTEAFF.

This clone has only one observation. CDR3 residues: CASSSTGANTGELFF. In DNA, the CDR3 is TGTGCCAGCAGTTCAACGGGGGCGAACACCGGGGAGCTGTTTTTT. V usage is TRBV7-6 and J usage is TRBJ2-2, with D perhaps TRBD2 (6 bases). V lost 6 bases and J 0 bases, leaving 11 bases between the germline ends. This CDR3 is 15 amino acids long. Per germline, CDR1 SGHVS and CDR2 FNYEAQ.

The rearrangement joins TRBV7-6 to TRBJ2-3; 9 bases fit TRBD2. With 5 bases clipped from V and 5 bases from J, the junction kept 11 bases outside the gene matches. Germline assignment: CDR1 SGHVS and CDR2 FNYEAQ. The CDR3 totals 16 residues. CDR3 sequence (DNA): TGTGCCAGCAGCCTCGAGCGGGGGGAAAAATTAGATACGCAGTATTTT. Its translation: CASSLERGEKLDTQYF. Based on the CDR3 plus reference TRBV7-6 and TRBJ2-3, the full variable domain is GAGVSQSPRYKVTKRGQDVALRCDPISGHVSLYWYRQALGQGPEFLTYFNYEAQQDKSGLPNDRFSAERPEGSISTLTIQRTEQRDSAMYRCASSLERGEKLDTQYFGPGTRLTVL.

The chain uses TRBV30 and TRBJ1-5, with a possible D match to TRBD1 (6 bases). Trimming stripped 0 bases from V and 2 bases from J, with 11 bases between. Germline V lookup: CDR1 GTSNPN, CDR2 SVGIG (reference sequence). The CDR3 consists of 15 residues. CDR3 bases: TGTGCCTGGAGTGTTGGGGGGGCAGGCAATCAGCCCCAGCATTTT. Its translation is CAWSVGGAGNQPQHF.

The chain couples TRBV19 to TRBJ2-2; 8 positions agree with TRBD1. CDR3 length: 16 residues. Germline assignment: CDR1 LNHDA and CDR2 SQIVND (reference sequence). V was clipped by 7 bases and J by 1 base; unmatched bases: 8. The CDR3 bases are TGTGCCAGTACCGACAGGGGATCGGTGAACACCGGGGAGCTGTTTTTT. Its protein product is CASTDRGSVNTGELFF.

The chain links TRBV5-5 to TRBJ1-4; 9 positions match TRBD1. CDR3 length: 15 amino acids. The ends lost 5 bases at V and 7 bases at J; junction bases unmatched: 9. Per germline, CDR1 SGHKS and CDR2 YYEKEE (reference sequence). CDR3 nucleotide sequence: TGTGCCAGCAGTCATACAGGGGGCGGAGGTGAAAAACTGTTTTTT. This sequence encodes CASSHTGGGGEKLFF.

CDR3 amino acids: CASRTGPRHGYTF. The CDR3 DNA follows: TGTGCCAGCAGAACAGGGCCCCGACATGGCTACACCTTC. The rearrangement links TRBV12-3 or TRBV12-4 to TRBJ1-2; TRBD1 might be the D (6 bases). The CDR3 runs 13 residues. V lost 6 bases, J lost 6 bases, and 14 bases lay in between.

As for this clone: One end of the junction does not line up with germline, which may come from a read error. V and J are TRBV9 and TRBJ2-2, with TRBD1 matching 9 bases. The CDR3 consists of 14 residues. Germline CDR1 SGDLS, CDR2 YYNGEE. The CDR3 DNA follows: TGTGCCGGCAGGACAGGGGCGAACACCGGGGAGCTGTTTTTT. As protein: CAGRTGANTGELFF.

The chain uses TRBV6-5 and TRBJ1-4, with TRBD1 matching 8 bases. Germline CDR1 reads MNHEY; CDR2 reads SVGAGI. The CDR3 is made up of 14 amino acids. V lost 6 bases and J lost 8; bases outside the gene matches: 8. CDR3 sequence reads: CASRLSGGGEKLFF. As DNA, the CDR3 is TGTGCCAGCAGGTTGTCAGGGGGCGGCGAAAAACTGTTTTTT.

This clone was seen just once. This chain's CDR3 is CSVSGSVGYGYTF. CDR3 coding DNA: TGCAGCGTTTCAGGCTCGGTTGGCTATGGCTACACCTTC. The chain couples TRBV29-1 to TRBJ1-2; no clear D gene. In germline, CDR1 is SQVTM, CDR2 ANQGSEA. V lost 5 bases, J lost 4 bases, and 14 bases lay in between. This CDR3 is 13 amino acids long.

V and J are TRBV10-1 and TRBJ1-1; D not resolved. Germline CDR1 and CDR2: WNHNN and SYGVQD (reference sequence). Trimming removed 4 bases from V and 0 bases from J, with 3 bases in between. The CDR3 consists of 12 residues. CDR3 DNA sequence: TGCGCCAGCAGTGCGGTGAACACTGAAGCTTTCTTT. Translation gives CASSAVNTEAFF.

The rearrangement uses TRBV19 and TRBJ2-3, with 11 positions matching TRBD1. V dropped 5 bases and J dropped 4; count of bases not matched to a gene: 8. This CDR3 has 16 amino acids. Germline CDR1 is LNHDA and CDR2 is SQIVND (reference sequence). CDR3 nucleotides: TGTGCCAGTAGTGTTCCGGGACAGGGGGTCCCAGATACGCAGTATTTT. Residues: CASSVPGQGVPDTQYF.

This chain joins TRBV9 and TRBJ1-2; 10 positions match TRBD1. This CDR3 spans 14 amino acids. Germline V gene lookup returns CDR1 SGDLS and CDR2 YYNGEE. V lost 1 base, J lost 7 bases, and 4 bases stayed unmatched. This CDR3 is CASSVQTGGFGYTF. Written as DNA, the CDR3 is TGTGCCAGCAGCGTACAGACAGGGGGCTTTGGCTACACCTTC. Drawing the rest from reference TRBV9 and TRBJ1-2, the complete variable domain is DSGVTQTPKHLITATGQRVTLRCSPRSGDLSVYWYQQSLDQGLQFLIQYYNGEERAKGNILERFSAQQFPDLHSELNLSSLELGDSALYFCASSVQTGGFGYTFGSGTRLTVV.

The chain recombines TRBV5-1 with TRBJ1-2; 9 bases agree with TRBD1. Per the germline V gene, CDR1 is SGHRS and CDR2 is YFSETQ. This CDR3 contains 15 residues. J lost 3 bases, V lost 3 bases, and 6 bases had no gene match. CDR3 residues: CASSWTGQGDYGYTF. CDR3 sequence (DNA): TGCGCCAGCAGCTGGACGGGACAGGGAGACTATGGCTACACCTTC.

This clone was recorded once. The J gene is TRBJ2-3, the V gene TRBV5-1; 10 nucleotides agree with TRBD2. The CDR3 sequence is 16 residues long. Germline assignment: CDR1 SGHRS and CDR2 YFSETQ. J was trimmed by 2 bases and V by 4 bases; bases with no gene match: 7. The CDR3 DNA reads TGCGCCAGCAGCCGAGGACTAGCGGCCTCCACAGATACGCAGTATTTT. Its translation is CASSRGLAASTDTQYF.

The chain carries TRBV27 and TRBJ2-1, with 9 bases fitting TRBD1. The CDR3 loop spans 16 amino acids. The germline V gene has CDR1 MNHEY and CDR2 SMNVEV (reference sequence). Trimming removed 5 bases from V and 7 bases from J; junction bases left unmatched: 12. In DNA, the CDR3 is TGTGCCAGCAGTGTAGGAACAGGGGGCCTCGCGAATGAGCAGTTCTTC. Protein product: CASSVGTGGLANEQFF.

The chain uses TRBV5-6 and TRBJ1-2, with 9 bases matching TRBD1. The germline CDR1 and CDR2 sequences are SGHDT and YYEEEE. J lost 7 bases, V lost 5 bases, and 12 bases had no gene match. CDR3 length equals 15 residues. The CDR3 sequence is CASSLLGQGGVGYTF. For the CDR3, the DNA is TGTGCCAGCAGTCTACTGGGACAGGGAGGGGTTGGCTACACCTTC.